Here is one T cell receptor beta chain with its context. As originally analysed: Amplification from reference gene primers served as the basis for estimated nucleated cell counts. Method: immunoSEQ multiplex PCR; TCRdb's copy keeps in-frame clones and lacks some. V and J calls and clone size are copied from that table; D and trimming were computed from the DNA. The table includes about 190,000 clones, around 80% detected once. These data originate in a study of blood T cell repertoires in COVID-19. Trimming at V came to 4 bases and at J to 5 bases, leaving 8 bases not matched to a gene. Germline assignment: CDR1 LNHDA and CDR2 SQIVND (reference sequence). The CDR3 has 16 residues.

J is TRBJ2-2 and V is TRBV19, with 9 bases that match TRBD2. This receptor was obtained from a woman older than 75 with active or convalescent COVID-19. The specimen was peripheral blood. The CDR3 bases are TGTGCCAGTAGTAGGCGTCCAGCGGGGGGAACCGGGGAGCTGTTTTTT. Protein product: CASSRRPAGGTGELFF.